At least ten counts were recorded for the clone carrying this TCR beta chain. Its cognate antigen is unknown. The sample is drawn from a study of early T cells in non-severe SARS-CoV-2 infection. Whole-study context: The sequenced material was bulk RNA from unsorted whole blood, and its chains were unpaired.

Separate cDNA molecules each had unique molecular identifiers attached to them. Each CDR3 protein gets one entry after TCRdb re-called the 5' RACE reads with MiXCR. This sample has about 64,000 distinct CDR3 sequences, with 10% to 15% found just once. Germline V gene lookup returns CDR1 MNHEY and CDR2 SMNVEV (reference sequence). There are 14 residues in the CDR3. Deletions cut 4 bases from V and 1 base from J, with 10 bases between. Study-wide points: VDJdb-based annotation leaned toward anti-spike CD8 responses and missed private and CD4 specificities.

The chain couples TRBV27 to TRBJ1-1; possible D gene TRBD1, 5 bases. The receptor was derived from an adult who was a healthcare worker with PCR-confirmed SARS-CoV-2 infection or an uninfected control (not recorded which). Sequencing used whole blood. The CDR3 DNA sequence: TGTGCCAGCAGTTCGACAGTTGGGAACACTGAAGCTTTCTTT. Its translation is CASSSTVGNTEAFF.